What follows are 14 T cell receptor beta chains derived from one specimen sequenced in a study of vaccination and CD4 T cells after COVID-19. No antigen has been identified for these receptors. As for treatment: 10-day PBMC culture with coronavirus spike peptide pools or control peptides (ViraFEST assay). The Oncomine TCR Beta short-read assay sequenced DNA from cultured CD4+ T cells. TCRdb independently ran MiXCR on the PCR reads; one entry per CDR3 protein. This repertoire shows about 14,000 distinct CDR3 sequences, more than 40% found once; its top ten account for approximately 17%. Sequencing was performed on cultured CD4+ T cells from blood. The receptors here all came from a human donor with COVID-19.

This chain uses TRBV24-1 with TRBJ2-1, with 9 positions matching TRBD2. V was clipped by 4 bases and J by 1 base; unmatched bases: 7. Germline CDR1 and CDR2: KGHDR and SFDVKD. This CDR3 is built from 17 residues. CDR3 nucleotides: TGTGCCACCAGTGACCCTGGGAGCGGGGGGTCCTACAATGAGCAGTTCTTC. Protein product: CATSDPGSGGSYNEQFF.

This chain uses TRBV11-2 with TRBJ1-1, with 8 nucleotides matching TRBD1. Per germline, CDR1 SGHAT and CDR2 FQNNGV. This CDR3 has 17 amino acids. V shed 3 bases and J 3 bases; nucleotides not matched to a gene: 12. The chain's CDR3 is CASSFRISGQGHTEAFF. The DNA for the CDR3 is TGTGCCAGCAGCTTCCGAATTAGTGGACAGGGACACACTGAAGCTTTCTTT.

V and J are TRBV14 and TRBJ2-5; D not certain. Germline lookup yields CDR1 SGHDN and CDR2 FVKESK. This CDR3 is 11 amino acids long. V was cut by 2 bases and J by 7 bases, with 5 bases left in between. DNA of the CDR3: TGTGCCAGCAGCCAACTGGTGACCCAGTACTTC. It yields the protein CASSQLVTQYF.

The chain joins TRBV5-5 to TRBJ1-2; 9 nucleotides agree with TRBD1. The CDR3 has 16 residues. Germline lookup yields CDR1 SGHKS and CDR2 YYEKEE (reference sequence). With 3 bases clipped from V and 4 bases from J, the junction kept 10 bases outside the gene matches. The CDR3 nucleotides read TGTGCCAGCAGCTCCGGACAGGGGTCTTTCTTCTATGGCTACACCTTC. This translates into CASSSGQGSFFYGYTF.

This chain joins TRBV7-8 and TRBJ1-1; D unclear. The germline V gene has CDR1 SGHVS and CDR2 FQNEAQ. The CDR3 is made up of 13 amino acids. V lost 3 bases, J lost 1 base, and 6 bases lay in between. Here the CDR3 DNA reads TGTGCCAGCAGCTTGATAGGGAACACTGAAGCTTTCTTT. Its translation is CASSLIGNTEAFF.

The V gene is TRBV7-9, the J gene TRBJ1-2; tentative D call: TRBD1 (5 bases). The V end lost 1 base, the J end lost 5 bases, and 14 bases lay between the germline ends. The CDR3 consists of 15 residues. Germline V CDR1 and CDR2: SEHNR, FQNEAQ (reference sequence). In DNA form, the CDR3 reads TGTGCCAGCAGCTTAGAGACGGGACGGAGGTATGGCTACACCTTC. Translated, it gives CASSLETGRRYGYTF.

The rearrangement joins TRBV7-2 to TRBJ2-7; D possibly uses TRBD1 or TRBD2 (5 bases each). Germline V gives CDR1 SGHTA, CDR2 FQGNSA. The CDR3 is made up of 15 amino acids. The V and J ends lost 5 bases and 1 base respectively, with 15 bases between them. CDR3 protein: CASSPEGPGSYEQYF. The CDR3 DNA is TGTGCCAGCAGCCCCGAGGGGCCAGGGTCCTACGAGCAGTACTTC.

The CDR3 sequence: CASSLSQGIGNTIYF. The CDR3 DNA reads as TGTGCCAGCAGTCTGAGCCAGGGTATTGGAAACACCATATATTTT. This chain uses TRBV28 with TRBJ1-3; weak D call: TRBD1 (5 bases). There are 15 residues in the CDR3. Germline values: CDR1 MDHEN, CDR2 SYDVKM. Trimming cost V 5 bases and J 3 bases, with 14 bases left between them.

The gene calls are TRBV6-4 and TRBJ1-5, with D unclear. Per the germline V gene, CDR1 is MRHNA and CDR2 is SNTAGT. The germline V and J ends were trimmed by 5 bases and 10 bases, with 6 bases remaining between them. There are 10 residues in the CDR3. The CDR3 here is CASSSLPQHF. DNA of the CDR3: TGTGCCAGCAGTTCTCTACCCCAGCATTTT.

This chain connects TRBV29-1 to TRBJ2-5, with TRBD2 identical over 9 bases. The CDR3 is 14 amino acids. The V and J ends lost 7 bases and 1 base, in that order; junction bases with no gene match: 7. Germline CDR1 SQVTM, CDR2 ANQGSEA. DNA of the CDR3: TGCAGCGGCCAAGCGGGGGGACTCCAAGAGACCCAGTACTTC. Translation gives CSGQAGGLQETQYF. Drawing the rest from reference TRBV29-1 and TRBJ2-5, the complete variable domain is SAVISQKPSRDICQRGTSLTIQCQVDSQVTMMFWYRQQPGQSLTLIATANQGSEATYESGFVIDKFPISRPNLTFSTLTVSNMSPEDSSIYLCSGQAGGLQETQYFGPGTRLLVL.

The chain combines TRBV27 with TRBJ2-7; D is ambiguous. Looked up from germline, CDR1 is MNHEY and CDR2 is SMNVEV (reference sequence). The V and J ends lost 6 bases and 0 bases respectively, with 15 bases between them. This CDR3 is built from 15 residues. CDR3 in amino acids: CASRITTMGSYEQYF. The CDR3 DNA follows: TGTGCCAGCAGAATAACTACAATGGGCTCCTACGAGCAGTACTTC.

This clonotype was detected a few times. J is TRBJ1-5 and V is TRBV20-1; possibly TRBD1 for D (5 bases). CDR3 length: 17 amino acids. Germline-derived CDR1 and CDR2 are DFQATT and SNEGSKA (reference sequence). V gave up 6 bases and J gave up 0 bases, with 21 bases separating them. The chain's CDR3 is CSATRDAGRFSNQPQHF. CDR3 in DNA: TGCAGTGCAACCCGGGACGCTGGCAGATTTAGCAATCAGCCCCAGCATTTT.

V and J are TRBV20-1 and TRBJ2-2; a possible D gene is TRBD2 (5 bases). The germline V gene encodes CDR1 DFQATT and CDR2 SNEGSKA (reference sequence). The V and J ends lost 5 bases and 1 base respectively, with 11 bases between them. This CDR3 spans 14 amino acids. CDR3 DNA sequence: TGCAGTGCTTCCCGGACTGTGAACACCGGGGAGCTGTTTTTT. It specifies CSASRTVNTGELFF.

J is TRBJ1-4 and V is TRBV6-1, with D possibly being TRBD1 (5 bases). The CDR3 is made up of 15 amino acids. V lost 6 bases to trimming and J lost 7 bases, with 18 bases between them. Looked up from germline, CDR1 is MNHNS and CDR2 is SASEGT. CDR3 coding DNA: TGTGCCAGCAGCCACGCGGGACGATGGAGTGAAAAACTGTTTTTT. It encodes CASSHAGRWSEKLFF.